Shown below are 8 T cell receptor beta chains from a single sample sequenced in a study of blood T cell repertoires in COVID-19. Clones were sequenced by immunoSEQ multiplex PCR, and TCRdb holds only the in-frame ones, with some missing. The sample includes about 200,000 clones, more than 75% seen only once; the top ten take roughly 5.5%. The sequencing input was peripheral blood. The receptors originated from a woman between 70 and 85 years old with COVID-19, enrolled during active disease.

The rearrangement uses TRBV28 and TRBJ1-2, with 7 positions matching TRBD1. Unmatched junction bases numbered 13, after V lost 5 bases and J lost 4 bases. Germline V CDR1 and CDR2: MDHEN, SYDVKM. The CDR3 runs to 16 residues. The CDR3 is CASSVVQGPPTYGYTF. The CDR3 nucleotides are TGTGCCAGCAGTGTCGTACAGGGGCCGCCCACCTATGGCTACACCTTC.

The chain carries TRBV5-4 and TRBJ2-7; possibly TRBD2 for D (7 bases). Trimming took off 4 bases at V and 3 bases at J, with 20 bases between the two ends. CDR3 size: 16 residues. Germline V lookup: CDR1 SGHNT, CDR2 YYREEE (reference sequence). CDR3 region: CASSGGGGAPFYEQYF. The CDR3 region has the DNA TGTGCCAGCAGCGGGGGAGGGGGGGCCCCTTTCTACGAGCAGTACTTC.

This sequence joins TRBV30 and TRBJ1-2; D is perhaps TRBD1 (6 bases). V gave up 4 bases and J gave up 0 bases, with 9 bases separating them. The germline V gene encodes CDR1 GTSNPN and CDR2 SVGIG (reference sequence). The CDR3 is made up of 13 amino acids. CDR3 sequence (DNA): TGTGCCTGGACCAGGGGCGCTAACTATGGCTACACCTTC. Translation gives CAWTRGANYGYTF.

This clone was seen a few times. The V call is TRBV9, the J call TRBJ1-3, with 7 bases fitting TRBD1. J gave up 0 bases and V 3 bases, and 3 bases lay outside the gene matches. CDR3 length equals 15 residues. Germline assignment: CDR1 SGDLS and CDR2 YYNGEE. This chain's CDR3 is CASSATGASGNTIYF. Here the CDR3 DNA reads TGTGCCAGCAGCGCTACAGGGGCCTCTGGAAACACCATATATTTT.

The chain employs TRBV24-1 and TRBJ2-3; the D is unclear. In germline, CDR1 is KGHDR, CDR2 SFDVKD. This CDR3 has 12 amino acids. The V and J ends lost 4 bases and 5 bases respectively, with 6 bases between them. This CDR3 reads CATSETRDTQYF. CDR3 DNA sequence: TGTGCCACCAGTGAAACCAGAGATACGCAGTATTTT.

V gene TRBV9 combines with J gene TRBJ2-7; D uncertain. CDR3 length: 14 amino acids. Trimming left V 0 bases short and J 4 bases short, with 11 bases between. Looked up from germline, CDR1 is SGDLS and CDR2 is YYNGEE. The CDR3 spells CASSVDATRYEQYF. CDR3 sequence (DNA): TGTGCCAGCAGCGTAGACGCCACCAGGTACGAGCAGTACTTC.

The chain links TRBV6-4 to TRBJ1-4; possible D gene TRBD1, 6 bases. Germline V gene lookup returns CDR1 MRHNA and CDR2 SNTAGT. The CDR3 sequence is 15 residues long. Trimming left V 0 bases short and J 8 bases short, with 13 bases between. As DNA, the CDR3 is TGTGCCAGCAGTGACTCGATCAGGGGTGGGGAAAAACTGTTTTTT. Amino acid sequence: CASSDSIRGGEKLFF.

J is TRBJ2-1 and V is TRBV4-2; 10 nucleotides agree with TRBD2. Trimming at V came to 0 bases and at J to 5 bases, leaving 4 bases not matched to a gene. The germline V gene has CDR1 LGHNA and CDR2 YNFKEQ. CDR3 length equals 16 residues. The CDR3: CASSQEWTSGNNEQFF. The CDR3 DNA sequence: TGTGCCAGCAGCCAAGAGTGGACTAGCGGAAACAATGAGCAGTTCTTC.